This TCR beta chain stems from a study of OX40 agonist ivuxolimab in advanced cancers. At the level of the whole study: Ivuxolimab was an agonistic, fully human IgG2 monoclonal antibody directed against OX40 (CD134), a costimulatory receptor. Intravenous ivuxolimab was administered to patients every 2 weeks at six dose levels: 0.01, 0.1, 0.3, 1.5, 3 and 10 mg/kg. Among the 50 to 55 dose-escalation patients, around 20 had hepatocellular carcinoma, 15 or so melanoma, 9 renal cell carcinoma and 9 head and neck cancer. The dose-escalation cohort was about 87% male with a mean age of about 60 years, ranging from roughly 20 to 80. Prior anti-PD-1, anti-PD-L1 or anti-CTLA-4 therapy was permitted, and about 40% of dose-escalation patients had received checkpoint inhibitors. Partial responses were achieved by three dose-escalation patients, of whom one had hepatocellular carcinoma and two had cutaneous melanoma. The purpose of peripheral TCRbeta sequencing was to test whether ivuxolimab changed TCR sequence diversity and led to clonal T-cell expansion. The paper covers the monotherapy dose-escalation part of the phase I ivuxolimab trial, which included N of about 56 patients. Study-wide conclusions, independent of this receptor: In the 0.1-3.0 mg/kg groups, partial responders were among the patients with the lowest normalized peripheral clonal expansion, particularly in CD8+ T cells. The antigen specificity of the clonally expanded peripheral T cells was not determined. At doses from 0.1 to 3.0 mg/kg, clonal expansion was seen in both CD4+ and CD8+ blood T cells between baseline and week 6. After ivuxolimab, more expanded clones were found on average in CD8+ T cells than in CD4+ T cells. Low levels of normalized T-cell clonal expansion were also seen in some patients who did not respond.

The V and J ends are trimmed by 4 bases and 8 bases, leaving 15 bases between them. From a lookup of the germline V gene (reference sequence), CDR1 and CDR2 are MNHEY and SMNVEV. The CDR3 sequence holds 15 residues, the cysteine and phenylalanine included. The entry retains the CDR3 DNA only, 45 bases that are in frame from base 1. To sequence the TCRbeta CDR3 region, genomic DNA was isolated from the sorted cells. The immunoSEQ Assay was used for sequencing of TCRbeta CDR3 regions. Held by TCRdb, this immuneACCESS table contains in-frame sequences only and omits some clones. Under half of the omission traces to an unresolved V gene where checked; the cause of the rest is unknown. For this sample there are around 75,000 clones; more than 80% appear just once. The top ten clonotypes cover about 1.1% of the sample. Patients with a history of autoimmune disease or receiving systemic immunosuppression were excluded from the trial. Peripheral blood for TCR sequencing was collected from all dose cohorts at baseline, on cycle 4 day 1, and on cycle 7 day 1. Samples were obtained from an open-label, multicenter, first-in-human phase I dose-escalation trial of ivuxolimab. The trial enrolled adults with locally advanced or metastatic head and neck squamous cell, hepatocellular, melanoma or renal cell carcinoma. CD4+ and CD8+ T cells were sorted separately from peripheral blood before TCR sequencing.

Details on this clone: Its antigen is still unknown. Base qualities were left out, and no much larger clone turns up one base away.

Sequenced material: CD4+ or CD8+ T cells sorted from blood, taken in a trial of the OX40 agonist ivuxolimab. This sequence was found in an adult with an advanced solid tumor such as melanoma, head and neck, liver or kidney cancer. This chain is built from TRBV27 and TRBJ1-6; the best D guess is TRBD1, with 5 bases matching. The CDR3 protein is CASSWRRAGDSPLHF. The DNA sequence is TGTGCCAGCAGTTGGAGGCGAGCGGGGGATTCACCCCTCCACTTT.